These 4 T cell receptor beta chains were all obtained from the same sample, sequenced in a study of T cells in narcolepsy. TCRdb's table, derived via immunoSEQ multiplex PCR, lists solely in-frame clones and lacks some. The data hold around 18,000 clones, with approximately 72% observed a single time. Sample: CD45RA- memory CD8+ T cells from PBMCs. These receptor sequences come from a human donor with narcolepsy.

This chain links TRBV7-9 with TRBJ1-6; no firm D call. The CDR3 covers 14 residues. Looked up from germline, CDR1 is SEHNR and CDR2 is FQNEAQ (reference sequence). V gave up 1 base and J gave up 5 bases, with 6 bases separating them. The CDR3 region is CASSLVLDNSPLHF. The DNA of the CDR3 is TGTGCCAGCAGCTTAGTCTTAGATAATTCACCCCTCCACTTT.

This chain links TRBV7-9 with TRBJ2-2; possibly TRBD1 or TRBD2 for D (5 bases each). The CDR3 is made up of 16 amino acids. With 3 bases removed from V and 3 bases from J, the gap between germline ends came to 14 bases. CDR1 and CDR2 from the germline V gene are SEHNR and FQNEAQ (reference sequence). In nucleotides, the CDR3 is TGTGCCAGCAGCTTCCCCCGGGGCCCGGACACCGGGGAGCTGTTTTTT. Residues: CASSFPRGPDTGELFF.

This rearrangement joins TRBV7-3 to TRBJ2-1; 11 bases are shared with TRBD2. J lost 6 bases, V lost 5 bases, and 6 bases had no gene match. Germline lookup yields CDR1 SGHTA and CDR2 FQGTGA. CDR3 length: 15 amino acids. For the CDR3, the DNA is TGTGCCAGCAGCCCCGGACTAGCGGGCCGCAATGAGCAGTTCTTC. Its translation is CASSPGLAGRNEQFF.

This clone has only a few counts. J is TRBJ2-7 and V is TRBV7-8; possible D gene TRBD1, 5 bases. The V end was cut by 9 bases, the J end by 0 bases, with 15 bases between. The CDR3 contains 14 residues. CDR1 is SGHVS and CDR2 is FQNEAQ in the germline V gene. CDR3 residues: CASIKTDSSYEQYF. CDR3 DNA: TGTGCCAGTATCAAGACAGACAGCTCCTACGAGCAGTACTTC.